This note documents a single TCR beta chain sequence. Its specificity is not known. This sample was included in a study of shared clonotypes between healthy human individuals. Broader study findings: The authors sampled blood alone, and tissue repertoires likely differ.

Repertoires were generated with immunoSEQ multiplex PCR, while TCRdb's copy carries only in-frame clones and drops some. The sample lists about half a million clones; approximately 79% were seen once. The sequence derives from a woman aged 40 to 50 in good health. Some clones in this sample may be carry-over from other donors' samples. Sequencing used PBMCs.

The DNA for the CDR3 is TGTGCCAGCAGTCTCCTGACTACCACCGGGGAGCTGTTTTTT. Translation gives CASSLLTTTGELFF. The chain combines TRBV27 with TRBJ2-2, with D possibly matching TRBD2 (5 bases). The CDR3 sequence is 14 residues long. V was trimmed by 5 bases and J by 4 bases, leaving 11 bases between them. Germline-derived CDR1 and CDR2 are MNHEY and SMNVEV (reference sequence).